This TCR beta chain stems from a study of T cells in Graves' hyperthyroidism and ophthalmopathy. Study-level results: Ophthalmopathy was model-predicted a median around 6.1 months pre-onset.

This clonotype has a handful of counts. Its antigen is still unknown. V shed 3 bases and J shed 0 bases, with 10 bases lying between them. CDR1 and CDR2 (germline): SEHNR, FQNEAQ (reference sequence). There are 15 residues in the CDR3. Amplification targeted TCR beta CDR3 regions from RNA transcripts. The HTBI set primed first-round TCR CDR3 RT-PCR. TCRdb used MiXCR to reprocess the multiplex PCR reads, holding one entry per CDR3 protein. The data hold under 350,000 distinct CDR3 sequences, with around a sixth observed a single time. Sequenced sample: blood. The V and J genes are TRBV7-9 and TRBJ2-3; a possible D gene is TRBD1 (6 bases). This sequence was found in a woman aged 45-65 years with Graves' hyperthyroidism. CDR3: CASSLDTGSTDTQYF. CDR3 nucleotides: TGTGCCAGCAGCTTGGACACAGGGAGCACAGATACGCAGTATTTT. The whole variable domain, filled in from reference TRBV7-9 and TRBJ2-3, reads DTGVSQNPRHKITKRGQNVTFRCDPISEHNRLYWYRQTLGQGPEFLTYFQNEAQLEKSRLLSDRFSAERPKGSFSTLEIQRTEQGDSAMYLCASSLDTGSTDTQYFGPGTRLTVL.